This T cell receptor (beta chain) was recorded in a study of control samples from healthy donors and cancer patients. Assay used: immunoSEQ multiplex PCR; TCRdb lists only in-frame clones, some missing. The sample lists approximately 150,000 clones; around 90% were seen once. This clone has just one count. V lost 0 bases to trimming and J lost 1 base, with 7 bases between them. This CDR3 contains 14 residues. Looked up from germline, CDR1 is SGHRS and CDR2 is YFSETQ. The chain couples TRBV5-1 to TRBJ2-5, with unresolved D. Material for sequencing was blood. The sequence came from a woman aged 25 to 39 in good health. The CDR3: CASSLAGPQETQYF. Written as DNA, the CDR3 is TGCGCCAGCAGCTTGGCCGGGCCCCAAGAGACCCAGTACTTC.